Shown below are 15 T cell receptor beta chains from a single sample sequenced in a study of identical twins (dated by TCRdb to about 2016). Preparation of the library involved 5' RACE. The sequencer was an Illumina HiSeq 2000. In-frame beta chains were kept once TCRdb had trimmed the public reads at Q25 with fastp and called clones with MiXCR. Each entry is one CDR3 protein sequence, shown with its most common DNA and genes. The sample data list 1.5 million or so distinct CDR3 sequences, and about 32% of these were observed just once. The ten top clones hold roughly 0.3% of the sample. Specimen: cord blood. The receptor source for this set is a newborn girl in good health.

This clonotype has only a few counts. V and J are TRBV3-1 and TRBJ2-1, with 13 bases lining up with TRBD2. The CDR3 loop spans 16 amino acids. Germline CDR1 LGHDT, CDR2 YNNKEL (reference sequence). Trimming cost V 5 bases and J 6 bases; bases outside gene matches: 7. This CDR3 reads CASSYGTSGMVNEQFF. The CDR3 coding sequence is TGTGCCAGCAGCTATGGGACTAGCGGGATGGTCAATGAGCAGTTCTTC.

A remark on this clonotype: A much larger clonotype is one base distant, so this may be a read error. V usage is TRBV4-1 and J usage is TRBJ2-4; D might be TRBD1 (5 bases). The CDR3 covers 15 residues. Germline V gene data show CDR1 as MGHRA and CDR2 as YSYEKL. CDR3 sequence (DNA): TGCGCCAGCAGCCAAGGGGGCGTAGCCAAAAACATTCAGTGCTTC. This codes for CASSQGGVAKNIQCF.

This clonotype was recorded a few times. The chain combines TRBV10-2 with TRBJ1-5; 9 bases are shared with TRBD1. V shed 5 bases and J 3 bases; nucleotides not matched to a gene: 8. The CDR3 is 16 residues long. Germline loops: CDR1 WSHSY, CDR2 SAAADI. The CDR3 region is CASSTGQGTFNQPQHF. Written as DNA, the CDR3 is TGCGCCAGCAGTACCGGACAGGGGACCTTCAATCAGCCCCAGCATTTT.

The V call is TRBV11-3, the J call TRBJ2-1; tentatively, D is TRBD2 (5 bases). The CDR3 is 16 residues long. Germline loops: CDR1 SGHNT, CDR2 YENEEA. V lost 1 base and J lost 5, with 15 bases in between. The CDR3 DNA follows: TGTGCCAGCAGCTTAGTTAGGACTCGAAGACACAATGAGCAGTTCTTC. It encodes CASSLVRTRRHNEQFF.

This clonotype was seen a few times. The rearrangement links TRBV20-1 to TRBJ2-5; 7 nucleotides agree with TRBD1. J was trimmed by 2 bases and V by 5 bases; bases with no gene match: 8. The CDR3 covers 14 residues. The V gene's germline CDR1 is DFQATT and CDR2 SNEGSKA (reference sequence). CDR3 region: CSAPTGAIQETQYF. The CDR3 DNA follows: TGCAGTGCTCCAACAGGGGCAATACAAGAGACCCAGTACTTC.

This clonotype occurred many times. The rearrangement links TRBV27 to TRBJ1-2; D might be TRBD1 (6 bases). The germline V gene encodes CDR1 MNHEY and CDR2 SMNVEV (reference sequence). The CDR3 extends over 12 amino acids. The germline V and J ends were trimmed by 5 bases and 5 bases, with 9 bases remaining between them. CDR3 amino acids: CASSRGGYGYTF. The CDR3 DNA follows: TGTGCCAGCAGTCGAGGGGGGTATGGCTACACCTTC.

This chain links TRBV6-5 with TRBJ2-5; D perhaps matches TRBD1 (6 bases). The CDR3 loop spans 15 amino acids. Trimming left V 0 bases short and J 7 bases short, with 15 bases between. Germline CDR1 and CDR2: MNHEY and SVGAGI. The CDR3, as DNA: TGTGCCAGCAGTTACTCACAGGGTCCCCTAAGGACCCAGTACTTC. This encodes CASSYSQGPLRTQYF.

V is TRBV21-1 and J is TRBJ1-6. TRBV21-1 is a pseudogene. This CDR3 spans 16 amino acids. The CDR3 region is CASSKADSSYNSPLHF. The DNA of the CDR3 is TGTGCCAGCAGCAAAGCAGACAGCTCCTATAATTCACCCCTCCACTTT.

This clonotype was seen a handful of times. This sequence joins TRBV29-1 and TRBJ2-2; D not resolved. V was trimmed by 4 bases and J by 1 base, leaving 4 bases between them. Germline lookup yields CDR1 SQVTM and CDR2 ANQGSEA. The CDR3 is 12 amino acids. In DNA form, the CDR3 reads TGCAGCGTTGCGGAGAACACCGGGGAGCTGTTTTTT. Translation: CSVAENTGELFF.

The chain recombines TRBV20-1 with TRBJ2-3; D call uncertain. CDR1 DFQATT and CDR2 SNEGSKA come from the germline V gene (reference sequence). V lost 1 base and J lost 1, with 12 bases in between. CDR3 length equals 15 residues. As DNA, the CDR3 is TGCAGTGCTAGAGGCGTGGCCCGGCGCACAGATACGCAGTATTTT. Its protein is CSARGVARRTDTQYF.

The chain joins TRBV20-1 to TRBJ2-7, with 15 bases lining up with TRBD2. CDR3 size: 15 residues. V shed 2 bases and J 4 bases; nucleotides not matched to a gene: 3. CDR1 is DFQATT and CDR2 is SNEGSKA in the germline V gene (reference sequence). CDR3 sequence reads: CSARPGTSGGYEQYF. CDR3 nucleotides: TGCAGTGCTAGACCCGGGACTAGCGGGGGGTACGAGCAGTACTTC.

This clonotype has more than one count but fewer than ten. The V and J genes are TRBV19 and TRBJ1-2; the match to TRBD1 covers 9 bases. The junction had 13 bases not matched to a gene; V was cut back by 5 bases and J by 9 bases. This CDR3 has 15 amino acids. Germline V gene lookup returns CDR1 LNHDA and CDR2 SQIVND (reference sequence). The CDR3 protein is CASSRRLQGAQSYTF. CDR3 sequence (DNA): TGTGCCAGTAGTCGTCGGCTACAGGGGGCGCAAAGCTACACCTTC. Full variable domain (remainder filled in from reference TRBV19 and TRBJ1-2): DGGITQSPKYLFRKEGQNVTLSCEQNLNHDAMYWYRQDPGQGLRLIYYSQIVNDFQKGDIAEGYSVSREKKESFPLTVTSAQKNPTAFYLCASSRRLQGAQSYTFGSGTRLTVV.

J is TRBJ2-1 and V is TRBV6-6; D ambiguous. Between the trimmed V and J ends, which lost 5 bases and 6 bases, there was a span of 17 bases. This CDR3 region has 15 residues. CDR1 and CDR2 (germline): MNHNY, SVGAGI (reference sequence). The chain's CDR3 is CASSTALQTLNEQFF. The CDR3 DNA is TGTGCCAGCAGTACGGCTCTACAGACTCTCAATGAGCAGTTCTTC.

As to this clonotype: The germline gene is not matched at one end of the junction; a read error may be the cause. The rearrangement joins TRBV7-2 to TRBJ2-3; D might be TRBD1 (6 bases). This CDR3 is 13 amino acids long. Germline loops: CDR1 SGHTA, CDR2 FQGNSA. The CDR3 sequence is CASSWDNTDTQSF. CDR3 bases: TGTGCCAGCAGCTGGGACAACACAGATACGCAGTCTTTT.

The rearrangement joins TRBV24-1 to TRBJ2-1; TRBD2 matches 11 bases. J was trimmed by 1 base and V by 4 bases; bases with no gene match: 5. The CDR3 is 17 amino acids. Germline V gene sequence: CDR1 KGHDR, CDR2 SFDVKD. CDR3 sequence: CATSEASGRLSYNEQFF. CDR3 coding DNA: TGTGCCACCAGTGAGGCTAGCGGGAGGCTGTCCTACAATGAGCAGTTCTTC.